This is a list of T cell receptor beta chains from one sample in a study of blood T cell repertoires in COVID-19. Produced via immunoSEQ multiplex PCR; TCRdb's table is partial and in-frame only. The table lists about 130,000 clones, around 82% of them singletons, with under 15% in the top ten. The material sequenced was peripheral blood. The source of these receptors is a woman between 25 and 40 years old who had recovered from COVID-19. CDR3s leave out the opening cysteine and the closing phenylalanine or tryptophan. Fields, in order: CDR3 length, V gene, CDR3 protein.

>13|TRBV2
ASRKRGGPTDTQY
>13|TRBV19
ASSPRTGGEYEQY
>10|TRBV5-4
ASSLLTDTQY
>16|TRBV7-7
ASSLHPTSGRIADTQY
>14|TRBV6-1
ASSELRDRAHNEQF
>12|TRBV5-4
ASSQAQGYGEQY
>14|TRBV30
AWGKQYLPNTGELF
>11|TRBV5-1
ASSLDGTGEQY
>13|TRBV5-3
ARSPAGGRSYIQY
>13|TRBV11-1
ASSPTESSYNEQF
>14|TRBV19
ASSLRSGGSNQPQH
>11|TRBV4-1
ASSQDSYNEQF
>12|TRBV6-5
ATLREGPPYEQY
>14|TRBV5-1
ASSPRTSGSSYEQY
>13|TRBV5-1
ASSLEGQGNNEQF
>15|TRBV5-4
ASSGTKDRGKNTEAF
>13|TRBV19
ASSRGAGGTDTQY
>11|TRBV2
ASRAAGESPLH
>14|TRBV6-6
ASSPLGEGGYNEQF
>12|TRBV4-2
ASSPFGQNYGYT